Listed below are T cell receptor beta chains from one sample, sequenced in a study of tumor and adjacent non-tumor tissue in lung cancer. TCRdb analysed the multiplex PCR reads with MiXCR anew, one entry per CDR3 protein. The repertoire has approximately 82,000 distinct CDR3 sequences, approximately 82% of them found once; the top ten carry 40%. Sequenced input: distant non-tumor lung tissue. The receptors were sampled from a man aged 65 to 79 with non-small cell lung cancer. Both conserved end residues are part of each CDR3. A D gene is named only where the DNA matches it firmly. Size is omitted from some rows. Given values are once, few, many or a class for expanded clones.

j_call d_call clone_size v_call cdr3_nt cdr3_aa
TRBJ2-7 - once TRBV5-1 TGCGCCAGCAGCTGCGACACAACCTACGAGCAGTACTTC CASSCDTTYEQYF
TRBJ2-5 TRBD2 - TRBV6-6 TGTGCCAGCAATCACCCTGGGGCTAGCGGACAAGAGACCCAGTACTTC CASNHPGASGQETQYF
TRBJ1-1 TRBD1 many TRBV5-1 TGCGCCAGCAGCTTAACTCCGGGACAGGGGAACACTGAAGCTTTCTTT CASSLTPGQGNTEAFF
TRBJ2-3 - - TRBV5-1 TGCGCCAGCAGCTTGGGTCAGGGGGGCGCAGATACGCAGTATTTT CASSLGQGGADTQYF
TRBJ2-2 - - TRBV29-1 TGCAACGTTGAGTCAGGGGTCAAGACCGGGGAGCTGTTTTTT CNVESGVKTGELFF
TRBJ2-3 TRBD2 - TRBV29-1 TGCAGCGCCACCGGGACTAGTGGCACAGGTACGCAGTATTTT CSATGTSGTGTQYF
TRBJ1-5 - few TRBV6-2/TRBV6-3 TGTGCCAGCAGTTTCCACTGGTTAGATCAGCCGCAGCATTTT CASSFHWLDQPQHF
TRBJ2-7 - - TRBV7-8 TGTGCCAGCAGTCTATCGGACACTACTTACGAGCAGTACTTC CASSLSDTTYEQYF
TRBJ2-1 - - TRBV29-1 TGCAGCGTTGAAGATTGGGTAGGCCGTAAGCAGTTCTTC CSVEDWVGRKQFF
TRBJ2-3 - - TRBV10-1 TGCGCCAGCAGTGATGGGGCGGTTGCCACAGATACGCAGTATTTT CASSDGAVATDTQYF
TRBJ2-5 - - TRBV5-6 TGTGCCAGAAGCCGTTCCATTACCGACAGCGTAGGGACCCAGTACTTC CARSRSITDSVGTQYF